One sample yielded the 8 T cell receptor beta chains listed below, sequenced in a study of blood T cell repertoires in COVID-19. Generated by immunoSEQ multiplex PCR, the TCRdb table keeps only in-frame clones and is missing some. This table holds about 370,000 clones, 80% to 90% found once. The sample comprised peripheral blood. The receptors shown here come from a woman aged 30 to 39 with COVID-19, enrolled during active disease.

The chain employs TRBV7-3 and TRBJ2-1, with TRBD1 matching 7 bases. CDR1 and CDR2 (germline): SGHTA, FQGTGA. The CDR3 spans 15 residues. With 5 bases clipped from V and 4 bases from J, the junction kept 8 bases outside the gene matches. CDR3 in amino acids: CASSAPGQSYNEQFF. As DNA, the CDR3 is TGTGCCAGCAGCGCCCCGGGACAGTCTTACAATGAGCAGTTCTTC.

The chain has TRBV6-4 and TRBJ2-3; possibly TRBD2 for D (5 bases). The CDR3 sequence is 14 residues long. Germline V gene data show CDR1 as MRHNA and CDR2 as SNTAGT. Deletions cut 8 bases from V and 2 bases from J, with 14 bases between. CDR3 residues: CASRSGGLTDTQYF. The CDR3 bases are TGTGCCAGCCGGAGCGGTGGCCTCACAGATACGCAGTATTTT.

The chain is built from TRBV5-1 and TRBJ2-7, with 12 positions matching TRBD2. V gave up 5 bases and J gave up 2 bases; unmatched junction bases: 8. Germline lookup yields CDR1 SGHRS and CDR2 YFSETQ. The length of the CDR3 is 16 residues. Here the CDR3 reads CASSSGLAGPTYEQYF. For the CDR3, the DNA is TGCGCCAGCAGTTCCGGACTAGCGGGACCTACCTACGAGCAGTACTTC. The variable domain in full, completed from reference TRBV5-1 and TRBJ2-7, reads KAGVTQTPRYLIKTRGQQVTLSCSPISGHRSVSWYQQTPGQGLQFLFEYFSETQRNKGNFPGRFSGRQFSNSRSEMNVSTLELGDSALYLCASSSGLAGPTYEQYFGPGTRLTVT.

The CDR3 loop is CSVLEGAYEQYF. The CDR3 coding sequence is TGCAGCGTTCTAGAAGGGGCCTACGAGCAGTACTTC. The chain employs TRBV29-1 and TRBJ2-7; perhaps TRBD1 as D (5 bases). Germline-derived CDR1 and CDR2 are SQVTM and ANQGSEA. V lost 5 bases and J lost 2, with 10 bases in between. This CDR3 is 12 amino acids long.

The chain combines TRBV28 with TRBJ1-2, with D possibly being TRBD1 (5 bases). The CDR3 runs to 13 residues. Germline CDR1 reads MDHEN; CDR2 reads SYDVKM. The germline V and J ends were trimmed by 6 bases and 4 bases, with 12 bases remaining between them. As DNA, the CDR3 is TGTGCCAGCAGCCGGGGACTGCTCTATGGCTACACCTTC. Translation gives CASSRGLLYGYTF.

The chain links TRBV6-5 to TRBJ1-1; D is uncertain. The germline V gene has CDR1 MNHEY and CDR2 SVGAGI. The CDR3 is made up of 14 amino acids. The V and J ends lost 2 bases and 5 bases respectively, with 12 bases between them. CDR3 sequence reads: CASSYLTRRTEAFF. CDR3 bases: TGTGCCAGCAGTTACCTGACACGTCGGACTGAAGCTTTCTTT.

Only a few counts were recorded for this clone. The chain uses TRBV28 and TRBJ2-7, with 7 nucleotides matching TRBD2. V trimming: 3 bases; J trimming: 6 bases; junction bases outside the gene matches: 5. Germline-derived CDR1 and CDR2 are MDHEN and SYDVKM. The CDR3 length is 13 residues. CDR3 DNA sequence: TGTGCCAGCAGTTTTTCTCCGGGGGGCGAGCAGTACTTC. Translation gives CASSFSPGGEQYF.

CDR3 sequence (DNA): TGTGCCACCAGTGATTTAAAACAGGGAGAAACCGGGGAGCTGTTTTTT. Translated: CATSDLKQGETGELFF. V usage is TRBV24-1 and J usage is TRBJ2-2, with a weak D call TRBD1 (6 bases). Germline lookup yields CDR1 KGHDR and CDR2 SFDVKD. The CDR3 has 16 amino acids. Trimming removed 1 base from V and 5 bases from J, with 13 bases in between.